This TCR beta chain comes out of a study of blood T cell repertoires in COVID-19. Sequencing used immunoSEQ multiplex PCR; TCRdb keeps in-frame clones, though not all of them. The sample lists about 410,000 clones; about nine tenths were seen once. Sequencing was carried out using peripheral blood. The TCR originated in a woman aged 40-49 years with COVID-19, enrolled during active disease.

The CDR3 is CASSQRTGGWTDTQYF. The CDR3 nucleotides are TGTGCCAGCAGCCAAAGGACAGGGGGGTGGACAGATACGCAGTATTTT. The chain employs TRBV7-9 and TRBJ2-3, with 10 bases lining up with TRBD1. The CDR3 sequence is 16 residues long. V shed 5 bases, J shed 3 bases, and the junction held 8 bases outside the gene matches. CDR1 and CDR2 (germline): SEHNR, FQNEAQ (reference sequence).